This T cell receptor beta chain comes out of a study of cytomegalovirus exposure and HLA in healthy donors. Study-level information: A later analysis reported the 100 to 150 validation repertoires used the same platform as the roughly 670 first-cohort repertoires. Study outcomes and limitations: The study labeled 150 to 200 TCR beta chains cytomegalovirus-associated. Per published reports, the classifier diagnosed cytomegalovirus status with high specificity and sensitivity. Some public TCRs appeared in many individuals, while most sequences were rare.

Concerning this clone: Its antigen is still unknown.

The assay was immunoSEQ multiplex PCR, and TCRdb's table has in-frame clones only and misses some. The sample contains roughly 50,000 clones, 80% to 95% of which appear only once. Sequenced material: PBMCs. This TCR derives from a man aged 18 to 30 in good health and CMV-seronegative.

CDR3 in amino acids: CASSLTSGAWTDTQYF. The CDR3 DNA reads TGTGCCAGCAGTCTGACTAGCGGAGCTTGGACAGATACGCAGTATTTT. J is TRBJ2-3 and V is TRBV2; 9 bases are shared with TRBD2. With 5 bases clipped from V and 3 bases from J, the junction kept 9 bases outside the gene matches. Germline V gene lookup returns CDR1 SNHLY and CDR2 FYNNEI. The CDR3 covers 16 residues.